This T cell receptor beta chain was recovered during a study of blood T cell repertoires in COVID-19. This table comes from immunoSEQ multiplex PCR, and its TCRdb copy is limited to in-frame clones, with some not included. The sample has about 300,000 clones, about 90% seen once. CDR3 size: 15 residues. The specimen sequenced was peripheral blood. This clonotype originated in a man between 18 and 35 years old who had recovered from COVID-19. The rearrangement uses TRBV21-1 and TRBJ2-7; the table's D call TRBD2 went unverified against the DNA. TRBV21-1 is reported as a pseudogene. CDR3 sequence (DNA): TGTGCCAGCAGCCACCGGGGTAGTAGGTCTACGGAGCAGTACTTC. Protein product: CASSHRGSRSTEQYF.